The 28 T cell receptor beta chains in this list originate from one sample, sequenced in a study of T cell repertoires in cytomegalovirus infection. TCRdb called the reads again in MiXCR, with one record for every CDR3 protein. Here the sample spans approximately 180,000 distinct CDR3 sequences, more than 9% being singletons. Sequences were obtained from PBMCs. These receptors came from a human donor in good health (CMV status not recorded). Some clones in this sample may be carry-over from other donors' samples.

This clonotype was counted many times. The rearrangement joins TRBV7-8 to TRBJ1-2; perhaps TRBD1 as D (6 bases). Per germline, CDR1 SGHVS and CDR2 FQNEAQ. This CDR3 has 18 amino acids. V was trimmed by 0 bases and J by 4 bases, leaving 21 bases between them. In nucleotides, the CDR3 is TGTGCCAGCAGCTTAGCGGGGGCGACCTCCGCCGAAATCTATGGCTACACCTTC. Encoded protein: CASSLAGATSAEIYGYTF.

The genes are TRBV29-1 and TRBJ2-5; D gene ambiguous. Trimming shortened V by 4 bases and J by 7 bases, and 13 bases separated the two germline ends. This CDR3 is built from 12 residues. Germline values: CDR1 SQVTM, CDR2 ANQGSEA. The CDR3 region is CSVVSPGGTQYF. The CDR3 DNA reads as TGCAGCGTTGTCTCTCCGGGCGGGACCCAGTACTTC. The complete variable domain, with remaining parts taken from reference TRBV29-1 and TRBJ2-5, reads SAVISQKPSRDICQRGTSLTIQCQVDSQVTMMFWYRQQPGQSLTLIATANQGSEATYESGFVIDKFPISRPNLTFSTLTVSNMSPEDSSIYLCSVVSPGGTQYFGPGTRLLVL.

The rearrangement joins TRBV6-2 or TRBV6-3 to TRBJ2-7, with TRBD2 matching over 11 bases. V lost 5 bases to trimming and J lost 0 bases; unmatched junction nucleotides: 6. The CDR3 sequence is 16 residues long. Germline V gives CDR1 MNHEY, CDR2 SVGEGT. The CDR3 protein is CASSRIAGGLSYEQYF. In DNA form, the CDR3 reads TGTGCCAGCAGTCGCATAGCGGGAGGGCTCTCCTACGAGCAGTACTTC.

This clonotype was found a few times. The rearrangement uses TRBV2 and TRBJ1-2; 9 positions agree with TRBD1. Losses at the gene ends were 7 bases for V and 5 bases for J; bases not matched to a gene: 5. The CDR3 covers 13 residues. Per germline, CDR1 SNHLY and CDR2 FYNNEI. CDR3 in DNA: TGTGCCAGCACACGGACAGGGGATTATGGCTACACCTTC. Translation gives CASTRTGDYGYTF.

This clonotype was recorded at least ten times. V and J are TRBV7-8 and TRBJ2-7; D may be TRBD2 (6 bases). The CDR3 has 12 amino acids. Trimming stripped 6 bases from V and 7 bases from J, with 13 bases between. Germline V gene sequence: CDR1 SGHVS, CDR2 FQNEAQ. DNA of the CDR3: TGTGCCAGCAGACACCGGGACTCAGAGCAGTACTTC. Amino acid sequence: CASRHRDSEQYF.

This clonotype was recorded a few times. This chain joins TRBV13 and TRBJ2-3, with unresolved D. The germline V and J ends were trimmed by 2 bases and 2 bases, with 11 bases remaining between them. CDR1 and CDR2 (germline): PRHDT, FYEKMQ (reference sequence). The CDR3 is 15 amino acids. CDR3 nucleotide sequence: TGTGCCAGCAGCTTATGGCAGGTCGCCACAGATACGCAGTATTTT. Translating it yields CASSLWQVATDTQYF. Looking up the rest from reference TRBV13 and TRBJ2-3 gives the full variable domain: AAGVIQSPRHLIKEKRETATLKCYPIPRHDTVYWYQQGPGQDPQFLISFYEKMQSDKGSIPDRFSAQQFSDYHSELNMSSLELGDSALYFCASSLWQVATDTQYFGPGTRLTVL.

About this clonotype itself: This may come from a read error, since a much larger clone is one base off. No conserved phenylalanine or tryptophan ends this CDR3, so it is likely a read error. This chain links TRBV24-1 with TRBJ2-1, with 9 bases that match TRBD2. V was pared by 10 bases and J by 6 bases, with 3 bases of the junction left unmatched. This CDR3 is built from 12 residues. Germline lookup yields CDR1 KGHDR and CDR2 SFDVKD. The CDR3 DNA follows: TGTGCCACGGGACTAGCTGTCAATGAGCAGTTCGTC. Translating it yields CATGLAVNEQFV.

This clonotype occurred many times. The chain uses TRBV29-1 and TRBJ1-1; D remains ambiguous. The length of the CDR3 is 12 residues. Germline V CDR1 and CDR2: SQVTM, ANQGSEA. With 1 base removed from V and 4 bases from J, the gap between germline ends came to 7 bases. This CDR3 is CSVEVEFTEAFF. The CDR3 DNA reads as TGCAGCGTTGAAGTGGAGTTCACTGAAGCTTTCTTT.

V usage is TRBV18 and J usage is TRBJ1-4, with 7 bases lining up with TRBD1. The V gene end was trimmed by 6 bases and the J gene end by 8 bases; junction bases not matched to a gene: 9. Looked up from germline, CDR1 is KGHSH and CDR2 is LQKENI. The CDR3 is 14 residues long. The CDR3 bases are TGTGCCAGCTCCACGGGAGGGGGCGACGAAAAACTGTTTTTT. It specifies CASSTGGGDEKLFF.

This clonotype was observed many times. V usage is TRBV29-1 and J usage is TRBJ1-2, with unresolved D. V lost 7 bases to trimming and J lost 5 bases, with 14 bases between them. The CDR3 consists of 12 residues. Germline loops: CDR1 SQVTM, CDR2 ANQGSEA. The CDR3 DNA sequence: TGCAGCGATGGCGCATTTATGTATGGCTACACCTTC. Residues: CSDGAFMYGYTF.

The sample holds many counts of this clonotype. The chain carries TRBV11-2 and TRBJ2-5; TRBD1 or TRBD2 may be the D gene (5 bases each). Germline lookup yields CDR1 SGHAT and CDR2 FQNNGV. V dropped 5 bases and J dropped 1 base, with 8 bases sitting between them. There are 13 residues in the CDR3. In DNA, the CDR3 is TGTGCCAGCAGCCCTGGGGGCCAAGAGACCCAGTACTTC. Protein product: CASSPGGQETQYF.

As concerns this clonotype: A much larger clone differs from this one at a single base, so this may be a read error. The CDR3 reads CASSSSRHGINQPQHF. CDR3 DNA sequence: TGTGCCAGCAGTTCCTCCCGACATGGGATCAATCAGCCCCAGCATTTT. This chain joins TRBV6-2 or TRBV6-3 and TRBJ1-5; no clear D. The CDR3 spans 16 residues. Germline V lookup: CDR1 MNHEY, CDR2 SVGEGT. The germline V and J ends were trimmed by 4 bases and 3 bases, with 16 bases remaining between them.

This clonotype was observed at least ten times. The chain joins TRBV7-3 to TRBJ2-5; 11 bases map to TRBD2. The trim removed 2 bases at V and 4 bases at J, leaving 3 bases unmatched. The CDR3 has 15 residues. CDR1 is SGHTA and CDR2 is FQGTGA in the germline V gene. CDR3 DNA sequence: TGTGCCAGCAGCTTAGGGCTAGCGGGAGGAGAGACCCAGTACTTC. Amino acid sequence: CASSLGLAGGETQYF.

This clonotype was counted at least ten times. This chain links TRBV7-2 with TRBJ2-1; D unclear. The germline V gene has CDR1 SGHTA and CDR2 FQGNSA. The CDR3 has 16 residues. V gave up 1 base and J gave up 0 bases, with 10 bases separating them. CDR3 loop: CASSLVGISSYNEQFF. The CDR3 region has the DNA TGTGCCAGCAGCTTAGTTGGCATCAGCTCCTACAATGAGCAGTTCTTC.

This clonotype appeared a few times. The chain has TRBV28 and TRBJ1-2; 7 positions match TRBD1. The CDR3 spans 14 residues. After removal of 10 bases from V and 8 bases from J, the junction contained 16 bases not matched to a gene. Germline assignment: CDR1 MDHEN and CDR2 SYDVKM. CDR3 residues: CANSRQGSSLGYTF. The CDR3 DNA sequence: TGTGCCAACTCAAGACAGGGCTCGAGTCTCGGCTACACCTTC.

This clonotype was detected a few times. This chain uses TRBV28 with TRBJ1-2; tentatively, D is TRBD1 (5 bases). The CDR3 extends over 13 amino acids. V lost 4 bases and J lost 4, with 10 bases in between. CDR1 and CDR2 from the germline V gene are MDHEN and SYDVKM. CDR3 protein: CASSSQGLYGYTF. The CDR3 nucleotides read TGTGCCAGCAGTTCGCAGGGCCTCTATGGCTACACCTTC.

This clonotype came up many times. V gene TRBV7-2 combines with J gene TRBJ1-4, with D possibly matching TRBD1 (6 bases). The germline V gene encodes CDR1 SGHTA and CDR2 FQGNSA. The V end lost 5 bases, the J end lost 2 bases, and 12 bases lay between the germline ends. The CDR3 totals 15 residues. The CDR3 is CASSKAGGTNEKLFF. The CDR3 nucleotides read TGTGCCAGCAGCAAAGCGGGGGGCACTAATGAAAAACTGTTTTTT.

This clonotype has only a few counts. This rearrangement joins TRBV20-1 to TRBJ2-2; the D call may be TRBD1 or TRBD2 (5 bases each). Germline CDR1 reads DFQATT; CDR2 reads SNEGSKA (reference sequence). Trimming left V 3 bases short and J 4 bases short, with 12 bases between. The CDR3 runs to 14 residues. The CDR3 DNA reads TGCAGTGCTAGGATACCTGGGGGCACCGGGGAGCTGTTTTTT. Protein: CSARIPGGTGELFF.

This clonotype showed up many times. The genes are TRBV4-3 and TRBJ1-2; TRBD1 matches 7 bases. J lost 0 bases, V lost 4 bases, and 17 bases had no gene match. Germline values: CDR1 LGHNA, CDR2 YSLEER. The CDR3 extends over 19 amino acids. The CDR3: CASSPKPRGQPQANYGYTF. The CDR3 bases are TGCGCCAGCAGCCCGAAGCCCCGGGGACAGCCACAAGCTAACTATGGCTACACCTTC.

In this sample, this clonotype turned up a few times. The chain uses TRBV20-1 and TRBJ1-3, with 10 bases that match TRBD1. The V and J ends lost 5 bases and 4 bases, in that order; junction bases with no gene match: 2. The germline V gene has CDR1 DFQATT and CDR2 SNEGSKA (reference sequence). CDR3 size: 13 residues. CDR3 residues: CSAGGQGGNTIYF. The CDR3 DNA reads as TGCAGTGCTGGGGGACAGGGGGGAAACACCATATATTTT.

This clonotype was seen many times. This chain connects TRBV7-8 to TRBJ2-5; the match to TRBD2 covers 7 bases. J gave up 3 bases and V 0 bases, and 16 bases lay outside the gene matches. Germline V gene lookup returns CDR1 SGHVS and CDR2 FQNEAQ. The CDR3 is made up of 19 amino acids. CDR3 protein: CASSLASLAAIMPKETQYF. The CDR3 DNA is TGTGCCAGCAGCTTAGCCTCTCTAGCGGCCATAATGCCAAAAGAGACCCAGTACTTC.

Points on this clonotype: This could be a read error, since a much larger clone is one nucleotide away. V gene TRBV11-2 combines with J gene TRBJ2-5, with a weak D call TRBD1 (5 bases). Looked up from germline, CDR1 is SGHAT and CDR2 is FQNNGV. Deletions cut 1 base from V and 6 bases from J, with 12 bases between. This CDR3 has 14 residues. The CDR3 DNA follows: TGTGCCAGCAGCTTAGTGTCAGGGATGAAGACCCAGTACTTC. The encoded protein is CASSLVSGMKTQYF. Filled out from reference TRBV11-2 and TRBJ2-5, the complete variable domain reads EAGVAQSPRYKIIEKRQSVAFWCNPISGHATLYWYQQILGQGPKLLIQFQNNGVVDDSQLPKDRFSAERLKGVDSTLKIQPAKLEDSAVYLCASSLVSGMKTQYFGPGTRLLVL.

This clonotype was seen repeatedly, ten times or more. The rearrangement uses TRBV29-1 and TRBJ1-4, with a weak D call TRBD1 (5 bases). The CDR3 has 12 residues. The germline CDR1 and CDR2 sequences are SQVTM and ANQGSEA. V lost 6 bases, J lost 12 bases, and 17 bases lay in between. The chain's CDR3 is CSVPEKGWELFF. In nucleotides, the CDR3 is TGCAGCGTACCGGAGAAGGGGTGGGAACTGTTTTTT.

This clonotype has a handful of counts. The chain employs TRBV20-1 and TRBJ2-4; 8 nucleotides match TRBD2. After removal of 3 bases from V and 7 bases from J, the junction contained 2 bases not matched to a gene. CDR1 DFQATT and CDR2 SNEGSKA come from the germline V gene (reference sequence). The CDR3 covers 12 residues. In nucleotides, the CDR3 is TGCAGTGCTAGGACGGGAGGGAACATTCAGTACTTC. Translating it yields CSARTGGNIQYF.

The table lists this clonotype with many counts. The J gene is TRBJ2-2, the V gene TRBV7-2, with 10 bases that match TRBD2. There are 15 residues in the CDR3. From germline, CDR1 is SGHTA and CDR2 FQGNSA. The junction had 2 bases not matched to a gene; V was cut back by 1 base and J by 6 bases. CDR3 sequence reads: CASSLVAGGAGELFF. In nucleotides, the CDR3 is TGTGCCAGCAGCTTAGTAGCGGGGGGAGCCGGGGAGCTGTTTTTT.

This clonotype was detected ten times or more. This chain links TRBV5-1 with TRBJ1-2; 12 nucleotides match TRBD1. CDR1 is SGHRS, CDR2 YFSETQ, per germline. This CDR3 comprises 16 residues. Trimming took 3 bases from V and 4 from J; bases not matched to a gene: 7. As DNA, the CDR3 is TGCGCCAGCAGCTGGGGGACAGGGGGCGCAAGCTATGGCTACACCTTC. Translation gives CASSWGTGGASYGYTF.

Ten or more counts support this clonotype. This chain joins TRBV7-2 and TRBJ1-1; D gene uncertain. The CDR3 sequence is 14 residues long. Per the germline V gene, CDR1 is SGHTA and CDR2 is FQGNSA. Trimming cost V 4 bases and J 1 base, with 10 bases left between them. The CDR3 reads CASSWKDSNTEAFF. The CDR3 nucleotides are TGTGCCAGCAGCTGGAAAGACTCGAACACTGAAGCTTTCTTT.

The count of this clonotype is one. The rearrangement uses TRBV5-1 and TRBJ2-7; TRBD2 is a possible D gene (6 bases). Germline V gives CDR1 SGHRS, CDR2 YFSETQ. Trimming removed 5 bases from V and 3 bases from J, with 15 bases in between. CDR3 size: 14 residues. CDR3 DNA: TGCGCCAGCAGTCACGAGCCTAGCGACTACGAGCAGTACTTC. Translated: CASSHEPSDYEQYF.